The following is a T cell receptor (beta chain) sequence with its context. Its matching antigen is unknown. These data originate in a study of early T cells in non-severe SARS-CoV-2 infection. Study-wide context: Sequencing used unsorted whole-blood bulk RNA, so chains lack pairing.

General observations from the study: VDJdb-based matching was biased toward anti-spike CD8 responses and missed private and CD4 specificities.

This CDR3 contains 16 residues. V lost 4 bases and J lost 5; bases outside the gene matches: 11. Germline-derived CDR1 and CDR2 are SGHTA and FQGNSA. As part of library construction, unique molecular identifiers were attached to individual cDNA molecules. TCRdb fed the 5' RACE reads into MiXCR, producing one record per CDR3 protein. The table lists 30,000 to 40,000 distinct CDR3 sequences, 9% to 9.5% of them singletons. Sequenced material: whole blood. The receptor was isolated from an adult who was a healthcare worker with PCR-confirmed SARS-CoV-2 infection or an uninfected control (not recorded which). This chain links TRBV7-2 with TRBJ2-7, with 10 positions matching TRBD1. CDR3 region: CASSSRSGTGVDEQYF. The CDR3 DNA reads TGTGCCAGCAGCTCCCGATCGGGGACAGGGGTCGACGAGCAGTACTTC.